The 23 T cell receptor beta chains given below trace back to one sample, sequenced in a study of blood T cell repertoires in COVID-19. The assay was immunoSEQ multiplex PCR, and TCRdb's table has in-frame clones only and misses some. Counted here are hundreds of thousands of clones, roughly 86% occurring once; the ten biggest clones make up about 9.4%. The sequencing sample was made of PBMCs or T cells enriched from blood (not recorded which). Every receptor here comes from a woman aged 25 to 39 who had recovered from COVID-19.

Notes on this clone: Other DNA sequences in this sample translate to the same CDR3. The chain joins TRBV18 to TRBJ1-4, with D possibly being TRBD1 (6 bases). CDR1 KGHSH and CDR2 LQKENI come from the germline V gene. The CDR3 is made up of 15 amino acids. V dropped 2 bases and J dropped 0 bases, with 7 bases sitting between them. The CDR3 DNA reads TGTGCCAGCTCACCAAACAGGGCAACTAATGAAAAACTGTTTTTT. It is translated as CASSPNRATNEKLFF.

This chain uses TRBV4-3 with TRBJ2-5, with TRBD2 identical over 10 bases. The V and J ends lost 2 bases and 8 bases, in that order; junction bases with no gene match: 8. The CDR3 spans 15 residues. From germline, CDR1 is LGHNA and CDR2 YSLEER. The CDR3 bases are TGCGCCAGCAGCCAATTGCTAGCGGGAGCGCAAACCCAGTACTTC. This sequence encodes CASSQLLAGAQTQYF.

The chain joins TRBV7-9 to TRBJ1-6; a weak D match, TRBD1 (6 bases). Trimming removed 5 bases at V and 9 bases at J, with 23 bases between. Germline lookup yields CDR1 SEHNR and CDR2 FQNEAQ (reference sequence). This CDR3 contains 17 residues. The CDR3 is CASSPPRGGAFSSPLHF. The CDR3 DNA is TGTGCCAGCAGCCCTCCCCGGGGGGGGGCCTTTTCTTCACCCCTCCACTTT.

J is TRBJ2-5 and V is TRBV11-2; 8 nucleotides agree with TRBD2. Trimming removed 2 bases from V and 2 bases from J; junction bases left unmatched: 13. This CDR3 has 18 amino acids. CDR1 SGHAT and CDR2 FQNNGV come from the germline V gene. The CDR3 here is CASSLNGGAGLLQETQYF. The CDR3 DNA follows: TGTGCCAGCAGCTTAAACGGGGGGGCAGGACTGCTACAAGAGACCCAGTACTTC.

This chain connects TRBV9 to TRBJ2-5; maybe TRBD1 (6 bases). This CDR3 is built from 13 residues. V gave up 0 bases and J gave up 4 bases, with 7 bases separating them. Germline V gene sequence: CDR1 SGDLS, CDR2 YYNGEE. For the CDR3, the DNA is TGTGCCAGCAGCGTAGCAGGGGCAGAGACCCAGTACTTC. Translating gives CASSVAGAETQYF.

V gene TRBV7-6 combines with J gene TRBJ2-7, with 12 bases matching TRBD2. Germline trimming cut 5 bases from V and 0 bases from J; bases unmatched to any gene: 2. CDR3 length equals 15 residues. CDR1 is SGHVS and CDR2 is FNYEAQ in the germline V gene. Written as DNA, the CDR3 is TGTGCCAGCAGCCCGACTAGCGGGAGCTCCTACGAGCAGTACTTC. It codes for CASSPTSGSSYEQYF. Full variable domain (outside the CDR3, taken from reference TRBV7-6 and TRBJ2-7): GAGVSQSPRYKVTKRGQDVALRCDPISGHVSLYWYRQALGQGPEFLTYFNYEAQQDKSGLPNDRFSAERPEGSISTLTIQRTEQRDSAMYRCASSPTSGSSYEQYFGPGTRLTVT.

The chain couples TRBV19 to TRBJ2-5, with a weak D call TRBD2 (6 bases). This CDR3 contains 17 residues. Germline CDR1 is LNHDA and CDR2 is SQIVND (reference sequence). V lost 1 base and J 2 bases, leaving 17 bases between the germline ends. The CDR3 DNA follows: TGTGCCAGTAGTATAGGCGCTGGAGGGCAGCAACAAGAGACCCAGTACTTC. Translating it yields CASSIGAGGQQQETQYF.

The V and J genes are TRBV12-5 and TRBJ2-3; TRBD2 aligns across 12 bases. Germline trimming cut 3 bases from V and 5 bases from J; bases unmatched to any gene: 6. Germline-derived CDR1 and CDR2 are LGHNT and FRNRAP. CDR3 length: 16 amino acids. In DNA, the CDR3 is TGTGCTAGTGGTTTCTCTAGCGGGAGGGCCGTAGATACGCAGTATTTT. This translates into CASGFSSGRAVDTQYF.

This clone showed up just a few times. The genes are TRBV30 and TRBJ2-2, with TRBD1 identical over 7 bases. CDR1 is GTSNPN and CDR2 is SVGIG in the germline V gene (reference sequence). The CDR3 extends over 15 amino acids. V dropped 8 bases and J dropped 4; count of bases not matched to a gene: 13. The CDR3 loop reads CAGTGDVSGTGELFF. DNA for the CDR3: TGTGCCGGAACAGGGGATGTTTCAGGCACCGGGGAGCTGTTTTTT.

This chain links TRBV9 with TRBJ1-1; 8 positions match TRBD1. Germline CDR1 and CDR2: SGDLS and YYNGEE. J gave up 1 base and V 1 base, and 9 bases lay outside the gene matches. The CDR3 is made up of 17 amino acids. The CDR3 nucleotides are TGTGCCAGCAGCGTACTCCCTGCCGGGACAGGGAACACTGAAGCTTTCTTT. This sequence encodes CASSVLPAGTGNTEAFF.

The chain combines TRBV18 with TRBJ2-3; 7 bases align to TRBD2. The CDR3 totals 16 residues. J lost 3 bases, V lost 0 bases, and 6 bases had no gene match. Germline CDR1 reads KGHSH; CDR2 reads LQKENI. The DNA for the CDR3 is TGTGCCAGCTCACCACCGAACCCCGGGGGGACAGATACGCAGTATTTT. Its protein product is CASSPPNPGGTDTQYF.

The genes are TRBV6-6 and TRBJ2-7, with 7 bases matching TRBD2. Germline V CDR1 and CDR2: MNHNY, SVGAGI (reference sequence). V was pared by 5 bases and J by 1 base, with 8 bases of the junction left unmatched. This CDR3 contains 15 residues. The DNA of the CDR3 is TGTGCCAGCAGTAGACTAGCAGGAGGGTCCTACGAGCAGTACTTC. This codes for CASSRLAGGSYEQYF.

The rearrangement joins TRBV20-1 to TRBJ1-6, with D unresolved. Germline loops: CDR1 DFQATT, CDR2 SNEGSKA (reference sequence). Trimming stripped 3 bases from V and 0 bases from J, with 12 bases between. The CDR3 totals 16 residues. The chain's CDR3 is CSASSYVSSYNSPLHF. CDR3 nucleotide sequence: TGCAGTGCTAGTAGTTATGTTAGCTCCTATAATTCACCCCTCCACTTT.

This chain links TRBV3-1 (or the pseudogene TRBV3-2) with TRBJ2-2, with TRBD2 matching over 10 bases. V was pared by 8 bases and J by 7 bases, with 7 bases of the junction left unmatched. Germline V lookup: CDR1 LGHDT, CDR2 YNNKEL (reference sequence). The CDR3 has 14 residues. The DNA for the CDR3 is TGTGCCAGCGGTCTAGCGGGAGCGGTCGGGGAGCTGTTTTTT. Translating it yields CASGLAGAVGELFF.

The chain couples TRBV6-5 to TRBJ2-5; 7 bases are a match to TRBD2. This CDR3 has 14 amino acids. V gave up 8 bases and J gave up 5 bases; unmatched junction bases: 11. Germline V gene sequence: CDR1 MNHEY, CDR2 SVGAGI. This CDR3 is CASGHSGLVETQYF. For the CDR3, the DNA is TGTGCCAGCGGACATAGCGGGTTGGTTGAGACCCAGTACTTC.

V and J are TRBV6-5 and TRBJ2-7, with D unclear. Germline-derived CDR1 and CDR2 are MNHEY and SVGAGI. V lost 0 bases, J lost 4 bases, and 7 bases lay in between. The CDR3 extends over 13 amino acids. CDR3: CASSYSRRYEQYF. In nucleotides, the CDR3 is TGTGCCAGCAGTTACTCGAGGCGGTACGAGCAGTACTTC.

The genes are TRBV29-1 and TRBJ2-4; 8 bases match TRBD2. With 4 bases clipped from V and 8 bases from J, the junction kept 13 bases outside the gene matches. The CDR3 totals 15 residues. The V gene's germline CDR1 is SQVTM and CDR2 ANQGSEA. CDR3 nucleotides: TGCAGCGTTGGGGTTAGCGGGATTGGTAGGGACATTCAGTACTTC. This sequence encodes CSVGVSGIGRDIQYF. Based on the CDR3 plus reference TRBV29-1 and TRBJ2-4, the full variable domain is SAVISQKPSRDICQRGTSLTIQCQVDSQVTMMFWYRQQPGQSLTLIATANQGSEATYESGFVIDKFPISRPNLTFSTLTVSNMSPEDSSIYLCSVGVSGIGRDIQYFGAGTRLSVL.

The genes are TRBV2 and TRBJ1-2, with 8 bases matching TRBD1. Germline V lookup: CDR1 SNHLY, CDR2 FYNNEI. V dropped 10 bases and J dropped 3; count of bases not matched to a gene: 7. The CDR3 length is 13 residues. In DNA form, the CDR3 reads TGTGCCATTATTGGACAGGGCGACTATGGCTACACCTTC. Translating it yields CAIIGQGDYGYTF.

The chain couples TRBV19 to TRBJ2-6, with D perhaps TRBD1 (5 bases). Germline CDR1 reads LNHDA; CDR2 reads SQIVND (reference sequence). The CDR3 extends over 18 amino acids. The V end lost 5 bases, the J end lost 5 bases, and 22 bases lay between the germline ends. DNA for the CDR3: TGTGCCAGTAGTCTCCCTTGGACAAATCACAGTCGGGCCAACGTCCTGACTTTC. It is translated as CASSLPWTNHSRANVLTF.

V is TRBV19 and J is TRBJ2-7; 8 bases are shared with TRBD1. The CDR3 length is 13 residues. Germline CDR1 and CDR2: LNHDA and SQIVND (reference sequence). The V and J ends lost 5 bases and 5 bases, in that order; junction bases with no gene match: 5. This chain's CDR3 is CASSSQGAHEQYF. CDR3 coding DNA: TGTGCCAGTAGTTCTCAGGGGGCGCACGAGCAGTACTTC. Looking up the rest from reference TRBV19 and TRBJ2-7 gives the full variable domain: DGGITQSPKYLFRKEGQNVTLSCEQNLNHDAMYWYRQDPGQGLRLIYYSQIVNDFQKGDIAEGYSVSREKKESFPLTVTSAQKNPTAFYLCASSSQGAHEQYFGPGTRLTVT.

Written as DNA, the CDR3 is TGTGCCAGCAGCCCGCCACTGCCGAACACCGGGGAGCTGTTTTTT. It encodes CASSPPLPNTGELFF. V and J are TRBV7-9 and TRBJ2-2; D not resolved. The germline gives CDR1 SEHNR, CDR2 FQNEAQ (reference sequence). V shed 5 bases and J shed 0 bases, with 10 bases lying between them. The CDR3 covers 15 residues.

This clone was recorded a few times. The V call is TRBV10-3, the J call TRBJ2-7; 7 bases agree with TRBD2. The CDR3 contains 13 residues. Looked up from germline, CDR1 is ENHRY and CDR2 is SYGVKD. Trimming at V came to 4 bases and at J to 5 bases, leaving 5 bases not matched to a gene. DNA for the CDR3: TGTGCCATCAGTGGCGGGAGAGTCGACGAGCAGTACTTC. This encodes CAISGGRVDEQYF.

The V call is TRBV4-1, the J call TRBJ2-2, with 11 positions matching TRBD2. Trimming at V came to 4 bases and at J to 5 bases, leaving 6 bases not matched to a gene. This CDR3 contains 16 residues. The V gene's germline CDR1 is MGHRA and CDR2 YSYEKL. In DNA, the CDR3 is TGCGCCAGCAGCCCGCGCCGGACTAGCGGGACCGGGGAGCTGTTTTTT. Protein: CASSPRRTSGTGELFF.